The 25 T cell receptor beta chains below all came from one sample that was sequenced in a study of radiotherapy plus CTLA-4 blockade in lung cancer. The table came from immunoSEQ multiplex PCR; TCRdb's copy has only in-frame clones and leaves some out. The sample consists of 110,000 or so clones, 75% to 80% of them appearing once. The material sequenced was peripheral blood, taken from a patient treated with radiotherapy plus ipilimumab. These receptors were taken from a human donor with non-small cell lung cancer who had a partial response to radiotherapy plus ipilimumab.

J is TRBJ2-3 and V is TRBV27; 9 bases map to TRBD2. The CDR3 length is 15 residues. Germline lookup yields CDR1 MNHEY and CDR2 SMNVEV (reference sequence). V shed 3 bases, J shed 5 bases, and the junction held 6 bases outside the gene matches. The CDR3 DNA reads as TGTGCCAGCAGTTTGGGCGGGAGGGCGGTAGATACGCAGTATTTT. Protein product: CASSLGGRAVDTQYF.

The chain couples TRBV6-5 to TRBJ2-4; TRBD2 might be the D (5 bases). Germline V gene lookup returns CDR1 MNHEY and CDR2 SVGAGI. With 2 bases removed from V and 6 bases from J, the gap between germline ends came to 14 bases. This CDR3 is 15 amino acids long. The CDR3 here is CASSYTGKGINIQYF. For the CDR3, the DNA is TGTGCCAGCAGTTACACGGGAAAAGGGATAAACATTCAGTACTTC.

The V call is TRBV18, the J call TRBJ2-7, with 13 bases matching TRBD2. Germline CDR1 KGHSH, CDR2 LQKENI. This CDR3 is 15 amino acids long. V was pared by 5 bases and J by 3 bases, with 4 bases of the junction left unmatched. The CDR3 nucleotides are TGTGCCAGCTCAAGGACTAGCGGGAGCCTCTACGAGCAGTACTTC. Residues: CASSRTSGSLYEQYF.

The V and J genes are TRBV5-1 and TRBJ2-3; weak D call: TRBD2 (5 bases). V lost 2 bases to trimming and J lost 0 bases, with 7 bases between them. The germline V gene has CDR1 SGHRS and CDR2 YFSETQ. The length of the CDR3 is 14 residues. The chain's CDR3 is CASSFSESTDTQYF. The CDR3, as DNA: TGCGCCAGCAGCTTTAGCGAGAGCACAGATACGCAGTATTTT. The full variable domain, completed using reference TRBV5-1 and TRBJ2-3, is KAGVTQTPRYLIKTRGQQVTLSCSPISGHRSVSWYQQTPGQGLQFLFEYFSETQRNKGNFPGRFSGRQFSNSRSEMNVSTLELGDSALYLCASSFSESTDTQYFGPGTRLTVL.

In this sample, this clone turned up a few times. V and J are TRBV7-9 and TRBJ1-4, with D maybe TRBD1 (6 bases). Per the germline V gene, CDR1 is SEHNR and CDR2 is FQNEAQ (reference sequence). With 1 base removed from V and 0 bases from J, the gap between germline ends came to 15 bases. The CDR3 is made up of 18 amino acids. The chain's CDR3 is CASSLVQGMRATNEKLFF. The DNA for the CDR3 is TGTGCCAGCAGCTTAGTTCAGGGGATGAGGGCAACTAATGAAAAACTGTTTTTT.

J is TRBJ2-1 and V is TRBV6-1, with D possibly TRBD1 on 6 matching bases. This CDR3 spans 12 amino acids. V lost 6 bases to trimming and J lost 8 bases, with 11 bases between them. Germline-derived CDR1 and CDR2 are MNHNS and SASEGT. This chain's CDR3 is CASSPQGYEQFF. The CDR3 DNA reads TGTGCCAGCAGCCCACAGGGTTATGAGCAGTTCTTC.

This sequence joins TRBV6-1 and TRBJ1-4, with TRBD1 as a possible D gene (5 bases). In germline, CDR1 is MNHNS, CDR2 SASEGT. Trimming cost V 5 bases and J 8 bases, with 15 bases left between them. The CDR3 is 14 residues long. CDR3 coding DNA: TGTGCCAGCAGTCCGGTTAGGGGAGGAGAAAAACTGTTTTTT. Translating gives CASSPVRGGEKLFF.

The J gene is TRBJ2-3, the V gene TRBV5-1; 7 bases map to TRBD2. The CDR3 has 16 amino acids. After removal of 0 bases from V and 2 bases from J, the junction contained 6 bases not matched to a gene. Germline-derived CDR1 and CDR2 are SGHRS and YFSETQ. CDR3 in DNA: TGCGCCAGCAGCTTGGCGGGCGGGAGAGTCACAGATACGCAGTATTTT. It codes for CASSLAGGRVTDTQYF.

A single count supports this clone. The DNA for the CDR3 is TGTGCCAGCCGAGGACAGGGCGGGCGCGAGCAGTACGTC. Protein sequence: CASRGQGGREQYV. This rearrangement joins TRBV2 to TRBJ2-7; 8 bases line up with TRBD1. This CDR3 comprises 13 residues. Trimming took 8 bases from V and 6 from J; bases not matched to a gene: 9. The germline CDR1 and CDR2 sequences are SNHLY and FYNNEI.

The genes are TRBV29-1 and TRBJ1-3; D is unclear. CDR1 SQVTM and CDR2 ANQGSEA come from the germline V gene. V shed 6 bases and J shed 0 bases, with 9 bases lying between them. The CDR3 spans 13 residues. The CDR3, as DNA: TGCAGCGTGACTCCCGACTCTGGAAACACCATATATTTT. As protein: CSVTPDSGNTIYF.

This clone was observed a few times. This chain joins TRBV28 and TRBJ1-1, with unresolved D. V was pared by 6 bases and J by 5 bases, with 7 bases between. This CDR3 region has 11 residues. Germline CDR1 and CDR2: MDHEN and SYDVKM. The CDR3 sequence: CASSRRTEAFF. CDR3 DNA sequence: TGTGCCAGCAGCAGGCGTACTGAAGCTTTCTTT.

The sample holds a few counts of this clone. The V call is TRBV7-9, the J call TRBJ1-2, with D unresolved. The CDR3 is 15 amino acids. Trimming took 4 bases from V and 0 from J, leaving 12 bases between them. CDR1 is SEHNR, CDR2 FQNEAQ, per germline (reference sequence). DNA of the CDR3: TGTGCCAGCAGCTCCGCGGGCCAGACTAACTATGGCTACACCTTC. This gives the protein CASSSAGQTNYGYTF.

J is TRBJ2-2 and V is TRBV19; D not certain. CDR1 and CDR2 (germline): LNHDA, SQIVND (reference sequence). The CDR3 length is 12 residues. V lost 8 bases and J lost 6, with 10 bases in between. CDR3 DNA: TGTGCCAGTCGGTTTCTCGCCGGGGAGCTGTTTTTT. Translating gives CASRFLAGELFF.

This clone was recorded once. The chain employs TRBV6-1 and TRBJ2-7, with 10 nucleotides matching TRBD1. The V segment lost 7 bases and the J segment 2 bases; nucleotides outside the gene matches: 5. Germline lookup yields CDR1 MNHNS and CDR2 SASEGT. CDR3 length equals 14 residues. CDR3 sequence (DNA): TGTGCCAGCATTCGGACAGGGGGGGCCTACGAGCAGTACTTC. Translated, it gives CASIRTGGAYEQYF.

This chain uses TRBV7-2 with TRBJ2-1, with 8 bases matching TRBD1. The CDR3 covers 14 residues. Trimming took 5 bases from V and 7 from J; bases not matched to a gene: 7. Germline V gives CDR1 SGHTA, CDR2 FQGNSA. In DNA form, the CDR3 reads TGTGCCAGCAGCCTCAGGACAGGGAAGAATGAGCAGTTCTTC. Its translation is CASSLRTGKNEQFF.

This clone was seen once. The chain links TRBV29-1 to TRBJ2-5; 14 bases are shared with TRBD2. CDR3 length: 16 amino acids. Germline assignment: CDR1 SQVTM and CDR2 ANQGSEA. The V and J ends lost 3 bases and 4 bases, in that order; junction bases with no gene match: 7. The CDR3 loop is CSVDPTSGRAGETQYF. Here the CDR3 DNA reads TGCAGCGTTGACCCGACTAGCGGGAGGGCCGGAGAGACCCAGTACTTC.

J is TRBJ1-2 and V is TRBV28; a weak D match, TRBD1 (6 bases). Trimming cost V 1 base and J 2 bases, with 26 bases left between them. This CDR3 has 20 amino acids. CDR1 and CDR2 (germline): MDHEN, SYDVKM. In DNA, the CDR3 is TGTGCCAGCAGTTTATACGCGCTCGGGGGGGGCGGGCAGGGCAACTATGGCTACACCTTC. As protein: CASSLYALGGGGQGNYGYTF.

The rearrangement joins TRBV4-2 to TRBJ1-4; TRBD1 might be the D (5 bases). CDR1 is LGHNA, CDR2 YNFKEQ, per germline. This CDR3 has 15 amino acids. V was cut by 2 bases and J by 4 bases, with 11 bases left in between. CDR3 amino acids: CASSQWEGSNEKLFF. The CDR3 DNA reads TGTGCCAGCAGCCAATGGGAGGGGAGTAATGAAAAACTGTTTTTT.

The chain joins TRBV25-1 to TRBJ2-1; D is perhaps TRBD2 (5 bases). CDR1 MGHDK and CDR2 SYGVNS come from the germline V gene. This CDR3 contains 14 residues. Trimming shortened V by 6 bases and J by 1 base, and 10 bases separated the two germline ends. This CDR3 reads CASRDSGSYNEQFF. For the CDR3, the DNA is TGTGCCAGCAGGGACTCTGGATCCTACAATGAGCAGTTCTTC.

The chain links TRBV5-5 to TRBJ1-5, with D perhaps matching TRBD1 (5 bases). The CDR3 is made up of 16 amino acids. V lost 0 bases, J lost 1 base, and 11 bases lay in between. Germline V CDR1 and CDR2: SGHKS, YYEKEE (reference sequence). The CDR3 loop reads CASSLGTTLSNQPQHF. The CDR3 DNA reads TGTGCCAGCAGCTTGGGGACAACCTTGAGCAATCAGCCCCAGCATTTT.

This clone was detected only once. This rearrangement joins TRBV4-3 to TRBJ2-1; 8 bases are a match to TRBD2. V shed 1 base and J 10 bases; nucleotides not matched to a gene: 18. This CDR3 has 18 residues. Germline V gene data show CDR1 as LGHNA and CDR2 as YSLEER. CDR3 sequence: CASSQAFPSGSPPGEQFF. The CDR3 DNA reads as TGCGCCAGCAGCCAAGCCTTCCCTAGCGGGTCCCCTCCGGGGGAGCAGTTCTTC.

The CDR3 region is CASSDTIAGGRETQYF. CDR3 in DNA: TGTGCCAGCAGCGACACAATAGCGGGAGGAAGAGAGACCCAGTACTTC. This chain links TRBV6-6 with TRBJ2-5, with 10 bases fitting TRBD2. The CDR3 loop spans 16 amino acids. V lost 6 bases, J lost 4 bases, and 11 bases stayed unmatched. The germline CDR1 and CDR2 sequences are MNHNY and SVGAGI (reference sequence).

The rearrangement joins TRBV18 to TRBJ2-2; no clear D gene. The CDR3 length is 14 residues. The V end was cut by 3 bases, the J end by 4 bases, with 9 bases between. Germline V gene data show CDR1 as KGHSH and CDR2 as LQKENI. CDR3 DNA: TGTGCCAGCTCACCGGGCTCCAGCACCGGGGAGCTGTTTTTT. Translated: CASSPGSSTGELFF.

The chain combines TRBV28 with TRBJ1-2; no definite D call. Germline CDR1 reads MDHEN; CDR2 reads SYDVKM. This CDR3 contains 12 residues. The V and J ends lost 7 bases and 0 bases respectively, with 6 bases between them. CDR3 bases: TGTGCCAGCACCAATTCTAACTATGGCTACACCTTC. It codes for CASTNSNYGYTF.

A single count supports this clone. The chain combines TRBV28 with TRBJ2-7, with 11 bases aligning to TRBD2. This CDR3 contains 15 residues. The J segment lost 2 bases and the V segment lost 6 bases, leaving 6 bases of the junction unmatched. Germline values: CDR1 MDHEN, CDR2 SYDVKM. CDR3: CASSSIAGGAYEQYF. DNA of the CDR3: TGTGCCAGCAGCTCAATAGCGGGAGGGGCCTACGAGCAGTACTTC.